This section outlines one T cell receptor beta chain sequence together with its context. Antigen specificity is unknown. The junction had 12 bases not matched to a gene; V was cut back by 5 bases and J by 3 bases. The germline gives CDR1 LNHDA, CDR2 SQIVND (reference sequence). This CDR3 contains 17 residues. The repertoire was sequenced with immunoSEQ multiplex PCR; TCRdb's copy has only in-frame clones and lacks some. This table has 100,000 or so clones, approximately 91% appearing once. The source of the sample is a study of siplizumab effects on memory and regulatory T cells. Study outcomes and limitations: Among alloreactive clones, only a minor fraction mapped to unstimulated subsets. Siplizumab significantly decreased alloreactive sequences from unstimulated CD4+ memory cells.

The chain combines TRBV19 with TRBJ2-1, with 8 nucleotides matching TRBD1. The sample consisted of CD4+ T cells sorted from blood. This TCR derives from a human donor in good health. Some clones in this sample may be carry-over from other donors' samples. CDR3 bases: TGTGCCAGTAGTCCCCCCCCCGGACAGGGTTACTACAATGAGCAGTTCTTC. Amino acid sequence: CASSPPPGQGYYNEQFF.